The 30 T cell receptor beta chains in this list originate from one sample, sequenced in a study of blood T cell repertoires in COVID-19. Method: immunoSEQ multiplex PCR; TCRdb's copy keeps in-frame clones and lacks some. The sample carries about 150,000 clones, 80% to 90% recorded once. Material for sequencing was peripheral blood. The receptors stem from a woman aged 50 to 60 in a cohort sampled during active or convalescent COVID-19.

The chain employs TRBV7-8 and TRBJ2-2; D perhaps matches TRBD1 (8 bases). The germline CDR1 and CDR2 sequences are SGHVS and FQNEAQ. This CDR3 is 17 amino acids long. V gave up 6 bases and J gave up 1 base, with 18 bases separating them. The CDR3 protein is CASRKAGQAMNTGELFF. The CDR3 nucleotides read TGTGCCAGCAGAAAAGCGGGACAGGCGATGAACACCGGGGAGCTGTTTTTT.

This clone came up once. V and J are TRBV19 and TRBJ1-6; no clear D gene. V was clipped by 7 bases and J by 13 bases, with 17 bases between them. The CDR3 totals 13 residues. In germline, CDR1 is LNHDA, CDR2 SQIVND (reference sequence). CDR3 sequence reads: CASNYGVAGPLHF. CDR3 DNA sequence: TGTGCCAGTAATTATGGGGTCGCGGGGCCCCTCCACTTT. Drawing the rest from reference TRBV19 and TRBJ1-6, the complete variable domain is DGGITQSPKYLFRKEGQNVTLSCEQNLNHDAMYWYRQDPGQGLRLIYYSQIVNDFQKGDIAEGYSVSREKKESFPLTVTSAQKNPTAFYLCASNYGVAGPLHFGNGTRLTVT.

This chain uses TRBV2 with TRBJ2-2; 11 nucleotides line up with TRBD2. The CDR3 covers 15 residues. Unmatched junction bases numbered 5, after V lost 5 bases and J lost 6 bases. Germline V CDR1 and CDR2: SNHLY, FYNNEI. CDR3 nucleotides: TGTGCCAGCAGTCTGACTAGCGGGGATGCCGGGGAGCTGTTTTTT. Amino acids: CASSLTSGDAGELFF.

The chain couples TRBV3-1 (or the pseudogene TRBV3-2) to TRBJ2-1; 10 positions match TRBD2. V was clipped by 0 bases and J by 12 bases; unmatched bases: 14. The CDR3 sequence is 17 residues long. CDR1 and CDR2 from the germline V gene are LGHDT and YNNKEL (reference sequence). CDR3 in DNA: TGTGCCAGCAGCCAAGATTATCGTGGAGCGGGGGGGAATCCGCAGTTCTTC. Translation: CASSQDYRGAGGNPQFF.

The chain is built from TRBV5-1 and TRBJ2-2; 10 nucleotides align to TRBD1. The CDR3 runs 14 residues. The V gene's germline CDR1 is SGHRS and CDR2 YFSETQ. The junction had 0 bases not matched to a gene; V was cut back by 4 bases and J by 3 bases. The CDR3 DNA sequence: TGCGCCAGCAGCGGGACAGGGGACACCGGGGAGCTGTTTTTT. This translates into CASSGTGDTGELFF.

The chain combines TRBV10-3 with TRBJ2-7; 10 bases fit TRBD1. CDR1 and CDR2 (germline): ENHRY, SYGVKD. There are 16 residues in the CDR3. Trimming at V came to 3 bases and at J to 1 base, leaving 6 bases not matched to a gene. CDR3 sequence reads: CAISDPRQGASYEQYF. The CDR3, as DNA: TGTGCCATCAGTGACCCACGACAGGGGGCTTCCTACGAGCAGTACTTC.

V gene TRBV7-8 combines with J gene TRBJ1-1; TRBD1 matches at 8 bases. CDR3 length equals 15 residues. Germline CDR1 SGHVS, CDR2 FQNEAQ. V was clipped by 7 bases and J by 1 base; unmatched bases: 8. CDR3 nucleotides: TGTGCCAGCACCACAGGGGGAATACCGAACACTGAAGCTTTCTTT. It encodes CASTTGGIPNTEAFF.

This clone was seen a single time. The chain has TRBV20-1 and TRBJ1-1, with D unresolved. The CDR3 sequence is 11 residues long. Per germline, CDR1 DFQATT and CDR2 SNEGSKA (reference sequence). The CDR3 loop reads CSEVKNTEAFF. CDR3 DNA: TGCAGCGAGGTAAAGAACACTGAAGCTTTCTTT.

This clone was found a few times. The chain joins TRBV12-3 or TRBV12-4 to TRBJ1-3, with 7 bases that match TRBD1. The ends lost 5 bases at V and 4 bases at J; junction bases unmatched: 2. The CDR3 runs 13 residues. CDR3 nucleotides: TGTGCCAGCAGTCCGGGACAGGGAAACACCATATATTTT. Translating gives CASSPGQGNTIYF.

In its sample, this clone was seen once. In nucleotides, the CDR3 is TGTGCCAGCAGTCGGGACAGGAGACAAGAGACCCAGTACTTC. It specifies CASSRDRRQETQYF. J is TRBJ2-5 and V is TRBV27, with 8 nucleotides matching TRBD1. V lost 5 bases to trimming and J lost 2 bases; unmatched junction nucleotides: 4. This CDR3 is 14 amino acids long. From germline, CDR1 is MNHEY and CDR2 SMNVEV (reference sequence).

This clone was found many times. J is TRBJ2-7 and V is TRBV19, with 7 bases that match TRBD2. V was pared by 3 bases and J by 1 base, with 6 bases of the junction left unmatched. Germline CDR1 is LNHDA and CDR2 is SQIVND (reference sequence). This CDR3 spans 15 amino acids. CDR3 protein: CASSMSGVGSYEQYF. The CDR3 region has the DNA TGTGCCAGTAGTATGAGCGGGGTCGGATCCTACGAGCAGTACTTC. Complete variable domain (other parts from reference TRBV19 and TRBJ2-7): DGGITQSPKYLFRKEGQNVTLSCEQNLNHDAMYWYRQDPGQGLRLIYYSQIVNDFQKGDIAEGYSVSREKKESFPLTVTSAQKNPTAFYLCASSMSGVGSYEQYFGPGTRLTVT.

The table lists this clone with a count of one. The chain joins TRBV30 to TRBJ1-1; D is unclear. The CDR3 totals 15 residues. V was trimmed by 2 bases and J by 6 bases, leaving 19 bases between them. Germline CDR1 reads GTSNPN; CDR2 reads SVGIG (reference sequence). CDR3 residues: CAWSTVTLLVAEAFF. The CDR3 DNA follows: TGTGCCTGGAGTACAGTGACACTTTTAGTAGCTGAAGCTTTCTTT. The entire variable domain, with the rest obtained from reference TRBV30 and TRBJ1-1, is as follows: SQTIHQWPATLVQPVGSPLSLECTVEGTSNPNLYWYRQAAGRGLQLLFYSVGIGQISSEVPQNLSASRPQDRQFILSSKKLLLSDSGFYLCAWSTVTLLVAEAFFGQGTRLTVV.

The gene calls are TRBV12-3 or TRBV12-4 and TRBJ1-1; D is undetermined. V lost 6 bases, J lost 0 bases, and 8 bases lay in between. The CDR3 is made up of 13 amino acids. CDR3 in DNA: TGTGCCAGCAGCGCGGGTATGAACACTGAAGCTTTCTTT. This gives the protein CASSAGMNTEAFF.

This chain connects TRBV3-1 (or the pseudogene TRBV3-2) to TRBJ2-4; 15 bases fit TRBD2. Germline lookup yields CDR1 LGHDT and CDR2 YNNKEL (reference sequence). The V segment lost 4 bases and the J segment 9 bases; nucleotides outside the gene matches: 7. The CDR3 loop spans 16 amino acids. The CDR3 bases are TGTGCCAGCAGCCGGACTAGCGGGGGGGCCTTCGGCATTCAGTACTTC. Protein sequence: CASSRTSGGAFGIQYF.

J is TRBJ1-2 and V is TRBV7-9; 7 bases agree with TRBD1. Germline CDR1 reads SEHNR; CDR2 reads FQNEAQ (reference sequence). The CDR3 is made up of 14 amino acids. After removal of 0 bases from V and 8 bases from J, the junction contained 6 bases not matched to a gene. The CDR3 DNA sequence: TGTGCCAGCAGCTTAGCGACAGGGTTTAGAGGCTACACCTTC. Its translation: CASSLATGFRGYTF.

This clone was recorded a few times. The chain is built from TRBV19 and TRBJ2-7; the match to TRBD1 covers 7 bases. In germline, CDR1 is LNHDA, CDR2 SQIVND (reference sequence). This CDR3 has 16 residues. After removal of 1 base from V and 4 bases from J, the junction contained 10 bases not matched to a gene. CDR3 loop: CASSIAPQTGPYEQYF. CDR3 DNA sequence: TGTGCCAGTAGTATAGCACCTCAGACAGGGCCGTACGAGCAGTACTTC.

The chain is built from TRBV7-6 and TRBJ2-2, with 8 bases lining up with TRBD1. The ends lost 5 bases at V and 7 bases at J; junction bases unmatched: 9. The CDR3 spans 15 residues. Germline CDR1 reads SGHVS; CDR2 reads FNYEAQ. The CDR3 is CASSLRGTGGGELFF. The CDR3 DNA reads TGTGCCAGCAGCCTGCGAGGGACAGGCGGCGGGGAGCTGTTTTTT.

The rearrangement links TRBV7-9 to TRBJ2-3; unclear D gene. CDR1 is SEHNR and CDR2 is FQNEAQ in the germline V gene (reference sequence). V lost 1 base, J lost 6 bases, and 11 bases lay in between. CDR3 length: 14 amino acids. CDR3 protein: CASSLEAVGDTQYF. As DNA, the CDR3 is TGTGCCAGCAGCTTAGAGGCGGTTGGGGATACGCAGTATTTT.

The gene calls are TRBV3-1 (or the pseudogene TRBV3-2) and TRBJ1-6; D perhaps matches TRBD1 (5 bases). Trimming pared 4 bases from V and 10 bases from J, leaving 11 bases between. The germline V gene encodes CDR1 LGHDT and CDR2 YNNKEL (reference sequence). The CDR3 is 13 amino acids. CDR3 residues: CASSRGADSPLHF. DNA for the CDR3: TGTGCCAGCAGCCGTGGGGCGGACTCACCCCTCCACTTT.

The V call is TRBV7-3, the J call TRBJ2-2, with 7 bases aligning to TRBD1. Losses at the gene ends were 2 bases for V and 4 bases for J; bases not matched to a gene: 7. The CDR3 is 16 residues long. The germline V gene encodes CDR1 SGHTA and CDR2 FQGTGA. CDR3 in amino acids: CASSLRQGIGTGELFF. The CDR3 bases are TGTGCCAGCAGCTTACGACAGGGTATTGGCACCGGGGAGCTGTTTTTT.

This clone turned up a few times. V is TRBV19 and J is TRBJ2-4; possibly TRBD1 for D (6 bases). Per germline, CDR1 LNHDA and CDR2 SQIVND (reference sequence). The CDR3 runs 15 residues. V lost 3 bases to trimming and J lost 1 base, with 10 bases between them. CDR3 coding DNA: TGTGCCAGTAGTATGGGGGCAGGGGCCAAAAACATTCAGTACTTC. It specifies CASSMGAGAKNIQYF.

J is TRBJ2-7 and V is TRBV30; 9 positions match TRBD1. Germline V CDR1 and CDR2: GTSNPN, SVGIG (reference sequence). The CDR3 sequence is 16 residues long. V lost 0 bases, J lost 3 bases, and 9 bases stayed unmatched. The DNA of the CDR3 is TGTGCCTGGAGTGTAGCGGGACAGGGTCGGAACTACGAGCAGTACTTC. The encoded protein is CAWSVAGQGRNYEQYF. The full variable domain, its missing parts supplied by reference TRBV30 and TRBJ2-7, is SQTIHQWPATLVQPVGSPLSLECTVEGTSNPNLYWYRQAAGRGLQLLFYSVGIGQISSEVPQNLSASRPQDRQFILSSKKLLLSDSGFYLCAWSVAGQGRNYEQYFGPGTRLTVT.

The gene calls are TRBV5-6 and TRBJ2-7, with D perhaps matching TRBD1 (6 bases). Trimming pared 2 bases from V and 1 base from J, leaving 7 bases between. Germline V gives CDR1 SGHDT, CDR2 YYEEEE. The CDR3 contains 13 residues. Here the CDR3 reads CASSFRGSYEQYF. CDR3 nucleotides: TGTGCCAGCAGCTTCAGGGGATCCTACGAGCAGTACTTC.

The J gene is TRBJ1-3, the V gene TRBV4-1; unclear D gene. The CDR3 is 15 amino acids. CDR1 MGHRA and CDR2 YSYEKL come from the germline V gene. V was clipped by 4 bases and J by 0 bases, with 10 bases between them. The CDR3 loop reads CASSPGDYSGNTIYF. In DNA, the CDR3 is TGCGCCAGCAGCCCAGGAGACTACTCTGGAAACACCATATATTTT.

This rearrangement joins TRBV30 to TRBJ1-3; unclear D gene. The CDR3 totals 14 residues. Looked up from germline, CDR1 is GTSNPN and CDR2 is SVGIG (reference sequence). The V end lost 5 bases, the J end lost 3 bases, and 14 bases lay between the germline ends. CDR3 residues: CAWCSVPLGNTIYF. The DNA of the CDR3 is TGTGCCTGGTGTTCGGTGCCTCTTGGAAACACCATATATTTT.

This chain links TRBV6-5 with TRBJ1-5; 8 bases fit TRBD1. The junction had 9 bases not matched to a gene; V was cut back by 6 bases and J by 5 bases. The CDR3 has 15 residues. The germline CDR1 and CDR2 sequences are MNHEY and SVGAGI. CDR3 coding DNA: TGTGCCAGCAGGAAAGGACAGGGTGGGGATCAGCCCCAGCATTTT. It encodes CASRKGQGGDQPQHF.

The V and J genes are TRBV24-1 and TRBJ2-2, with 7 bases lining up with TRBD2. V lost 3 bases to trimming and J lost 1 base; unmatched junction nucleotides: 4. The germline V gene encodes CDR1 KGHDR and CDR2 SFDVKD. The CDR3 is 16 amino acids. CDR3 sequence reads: CATSDPGTKNTGELFF. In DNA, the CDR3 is TGTGCCACCAGTGATCCCGGGACTAAGAACACCGGGGAGCTGTTTTTT.

The CDR3 DNA sequence: TGTGCCAGCAGTGCCCCGGACAGGCCCTTCGATGGCTACACCTTC. This codes for CASSAPDRPFDGYTF. The J gene is TRBJ1-2, the V gene TRBV2, with TRBD1 matching over 7 bases. Germline trimming cut 4 bases from V and 6 bases from J; bases unmatched to any gene: 11. This CDR3 region has 15 residues. Looked up from germline, CDR1 is SNHLY and CDR2 is FYNNEI.

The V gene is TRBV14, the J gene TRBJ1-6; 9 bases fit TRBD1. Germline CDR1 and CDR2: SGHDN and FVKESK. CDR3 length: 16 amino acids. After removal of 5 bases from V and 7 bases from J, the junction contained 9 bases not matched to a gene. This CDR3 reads CASSGKQGAHNSPLHF. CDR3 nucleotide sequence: TGTGCCAGCAGCGGCAAACAGGGGGCTCACAATTCACCCCTCCACTTT.

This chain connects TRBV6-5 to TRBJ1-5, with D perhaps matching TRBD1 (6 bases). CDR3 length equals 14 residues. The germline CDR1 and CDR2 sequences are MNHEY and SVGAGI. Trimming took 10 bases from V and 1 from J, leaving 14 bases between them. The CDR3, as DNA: TGTGCCACCAGGGGAGGGTTAAGCAATCAGCCCCAGCATTTT. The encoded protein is CATRGGLSNQPQHF.